This passage covers 14 T cell receptor beta chains from one sample sequenced in a study of T cell clonality in common variable immunodeficiency (dated by TCRdb to between 2015 and 2016). The library was built by means of the immunoSEQ multiplex PCR assay. In its TCRdb copy, this immuneACCESS table keeps in-frame sequences only and misses some clones. Where compared with another copy, unresolved V genes explain less than half of these, and the others have no known cause. With fewer than 55,000 clones recorded, this sample contains no clone counted only once. The biggest ten clones account for more than 2% of the sample. Material: peripheral blood mononuclear cells. Receptors were obtained from a person aged 18 to 70 in good health.

This clone was picked up many times. The read falls 3 residues short of the CDR3 end, and the missing part is taken from the germline J gene. J is TRBJ1-5 and V is TRBV20-1; D is possibly TRBD1 (6 bases). CDR1 is DFQATT, CDR2 SNEGSKA, per germline (reference sequence). The CDR3 spans 16 residues. The ends were cut back, 3 bases at V and 2 bases at J, with 17 bases in the middle. CDR3 DNA (partial): TGCAGTGCTAGTCGGCAGGGGCTGAAGGGCAATCAGCCC. Its protein is CSASRQGLKGNQP. The CDR3, in full, reads CSASRQGLKGNQPQHF.

This clone was seen at least ten times. The read terminates 3 residues before the CDR3 end, so the remaining end is supplied by the germline J gene. The chain has TRBV9 and TRBJ2-3; TRBD1 matches 7 bases. V shed 0 bases and J 2 bases; nucleotides not matched to a gene: 3. CDR1 and CDR2 (germline): SGDLS, YYNGEE. This CDR3 comprises 15 residues. CDR3 sequence reads: CASSVEGAYTDTQYF. CDR3 DNA (partial): TGTGCCAGCAGCGTAGAGGGGGCGTACACAGATACG.

The table lists this clone with many counts. The sequenced fragment ends 3 residues before the CDR3 boundary, so the rest is inferred from the germline J gene. V gene TRBV12-3 or TRBV12-4 combines with J gene TRBJ2-1; 7 nucleotides match TRBD2. The V gene end was trimmed by 5 bases and the J gene end by 6 bases; junction bases not matched to a gene: 10. The CDR3 is 15 amino acids. CDR3 residues: CASSLGGLSGNEQFF. Partial CDR3 DNA: TGTGCCAGCAGTCTCGGGGGACTATCCGGCAATGAG.

This clone was detected ten times or more. With the read ending 3 residues before the CDR3 end, the germline J gene is used to fill in that end. The chain has TRBV2 and TRBJ1-1; unclear D gene. The germline CDR1 and CDR2 sequences are SNHLY and FYNNEI. The CDR3 totals 12 residues. Trimming cost V 4 bases and J 5 bases, with 8 bases left between them. CDR3 DNA, as far as it was read: TGTGCCAGCAGTGTACGGGGTACTGAA. Translated, it gives CASSVRGTE. The entire CDR3 protein is CASSVRGTEAFF.

Ten or more counts support this clone. The read falls 3 residues short of the CDR3 end, and the missing part is taken from the germline J gene. This chain links TRBV19 with TRBJ2-7; TRBD1 is a possible D gene (6 bases). Germline loops: CDR1 LNHDA, CDR2 SQIVND (reference sequence). V lost 6 bases and J lost 2, with 17 bases in between. This CDR3 contains 15 residues. The CDR3 sequence is CASRKARTDTYEQYF. The CDR3 DNA, read in part, is TGTGCCAGTAGGAAGGCCAGGACAGATACCTACGAG.

This clone has a count of ten or more. The CDR3 end is not reached by the read, which stops 3 residues before it; the germline J gene fills it in. The chain is built from TRBV6-2 or TRBV6-3 and TRBJ2-2; TRBD1 might be the D (5 bases). The V end lost 1 base, the J end lost 6 bases, and 15 bases lay between the germline ends. CDR3 length equals 16 residues. Germline-derived CDR1 and CDR2 are MNHEY and SVGEGT. CDR3 DNA, as far as it was read: TGTGCCAGCAGTTACTTCGGCAGGGAAGGCGCCGGGGAG. This codes for CASSYFGREGAGE. The whole CDR3 region reads CASSYFGREGAGELFF.

In this sample, this clone turned up many times. The CDR3 is cut off 3 residues early in the read; its end comes from the germline J gene. The gene calls are TRBV5-1 and TRBJ2-3; D gene uncertain. Between the trimmed V and J ends, which lost 0 bases and 0 bases, there was a span of 11 bases. Looked up from germline, CDR1 is SGHRS and CDR2 is YFSETQ. The length of the CDR3 is 16 residues. The DNA read from the CDR3 is TGCGCCAGCAGCTTGGTAGCTTCTCCTAGCACAGATACG. Translating gives CASSLVASPSTDT. The full CDR3 is CASSLVASPSTDTQYF.

Turning to this clone: The observed sequence ends 3 residues before the CDR3 terminus, with the missing tail filled in from the germline J gene. This chain joins TRBV18 and TRBJ2-3; no clear D gene. V was shortened by 2 bases and J by 0 bases, with 12 bases between the two germline ends. The CDR3 extends over 16 amino acids. Germline V gene data show CDR1 as KGHSH and CDR2 as LQKENI. The part of the CDR3 DNA that was read is TGTGCCAGCTCACCATCTATGACACCTAGCACAGATACG. This gives the protein CASSPSMTPSTDT. The whole CDR3 sequence is CASSPSMTPSTDTQYF.

This clone has a count of ten or more. The CDR3 goes on 3 residues after the read ends, and that part is filled in from the germline J gene. The J gene is TRBJ2-2, the V gene TRBV6-4; TRBD2 agrees at 8 bases. This CDR3 spans 14 amino acids. Germline assignment: CDR1 MRHNA and CDR2 SNTAGT. V shed 3 bases and J 3 bases; nucleotides not matched to a gene: 0. The covered CDR3 bases are TGTGCCAGCAGTGAAGCGGGAGACACCGGGGAG. It codes for CASSEAGDTGE. The CDR3 in full is CASSEAGDTGELFF.

In this sample, this clone turned up a few times. The CDR3 end falls 3 residues outside the read, so it is completed with the germline J gene. The chain recombines TRBV5-5 with TRBJ2-2, with 7 bases lining up with TRBD1. V shed 5 bases, J shed 8 bases, and the junction held 9 bases outside the gene matches. CDR3 size: 14 residues. CDR1 is SGHKS, CDR2 YYEKEE, per germline (reference sequence). CDR3 DNA, as far as it was read: TGTGCCAGCAGGCTGGGGGACAGATCGGGGGAG. Protein: CASRLGDRSGE. The whole CDR3 reads CASRLGDRSGELFF.

This clone was seen many times. The sequence runs out 3 residues before the end of the CDR3; the remainder is reconstructed from the germline J gene. The chain recombines TRBV19 with TRBJ2-2; 8 positions agree with TRBD1. CDR1 is LNHDA, CDR2 SQIVND, per germline (reference sequence). The CDR3 covers 16 residues. V shed 2 bases, J shed 3 bases, and the junction held 5 bases outside the gene matches. The CDR3 loop is CASSIRTGWDTGELFF. The CDR3 DNA, read in part, is TGTGCCAGTAGTATAAGGACAGGGTGGGACACCGGGGAG.

This clone was counted at least ten times. Read sequence stops 3 residues before the CDR3 end, and the germline J gene provides the missing end. The chain recombines TRBV20-1 with TRBJ2-1; 9 positions agree with TRBD2. The germline CDR1 and CDR2 sequences are DFQATT and SNEGSKA (reference sequence). CDR3 size: 14 residues. V lost 5 bases to trimming and J lost 2 bases; unmatched junction nucleotides: 4. CDR3 DNA, as far as it was read: TGCAGTGCTCCCCTAGCGGGACCCTACAATGAG. Translating gives CSAPLAGPYNE. The entire CDR3 protein reads CSAPLAGPYNEQFF.

This clone occurred many times. The read falls 3 residues short of the CDR3 end, and the missing part is taken from the germline J gene. J is TRBJ1-2 and V is TRBV29-1; the D is unclear. Germline assignment: CDR1 SQVTM and CDR2 ANQGSEA. The V and J ends lost 7 bases and 1 base respectively, with 13 bases between them. CDR3 size: 13 residues. Incomplete CDR3 DNA: TGCAGCGCCACAGTCACAGTTAACTATGGC. This sequence encodes CSATVTVNYG. In full, the CDR3 reads CSATVTVNYGYTF.

This clone was found many times. The CDR3 extends 3 residues past the end of the read, so its final part is completed from the germline J gene. The chain combines TRBV6-1 with TRBJ2-1; D perhaps matches TRBD1 (5 bases). CDR1 and CDR2 (germline): MNHNS, SASEGT. Trimming took off 2 bases at V and 9 bases at J, with 8 bases between the two ends. This CDR3 has 12 amino acids. The part of the CDR3 DNA that was read is TGTGCCAGCAGTGAAAGGGGTTTTGAG. This encodes CASSERGFE. Given in full, the CDR3 is CASSERGFEQFF.